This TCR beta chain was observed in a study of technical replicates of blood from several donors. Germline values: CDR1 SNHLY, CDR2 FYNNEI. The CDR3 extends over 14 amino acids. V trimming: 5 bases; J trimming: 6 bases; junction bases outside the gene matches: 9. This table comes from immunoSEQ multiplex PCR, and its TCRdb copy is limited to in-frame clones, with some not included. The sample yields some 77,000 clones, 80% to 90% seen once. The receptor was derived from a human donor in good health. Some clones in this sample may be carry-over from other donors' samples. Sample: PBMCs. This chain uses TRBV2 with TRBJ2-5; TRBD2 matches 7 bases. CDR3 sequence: CASSSGTITKTQYF. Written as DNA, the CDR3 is TGTGCCAGCAGTTCCGGGACTATAACGAAGACCCAGTACTTC.